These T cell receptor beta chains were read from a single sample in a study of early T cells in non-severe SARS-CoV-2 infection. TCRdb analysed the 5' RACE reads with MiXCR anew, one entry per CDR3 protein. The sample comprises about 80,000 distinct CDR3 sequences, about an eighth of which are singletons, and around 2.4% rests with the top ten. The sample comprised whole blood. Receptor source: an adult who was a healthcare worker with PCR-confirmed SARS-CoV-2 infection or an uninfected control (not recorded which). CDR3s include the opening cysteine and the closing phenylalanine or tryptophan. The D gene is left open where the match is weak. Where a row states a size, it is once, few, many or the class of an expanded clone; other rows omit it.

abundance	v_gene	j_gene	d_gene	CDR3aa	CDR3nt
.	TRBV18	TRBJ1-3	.	CASLTRALTFGNTIYF	TGTGCCAGCCTGACCAGGGCGTTAACATTCGGAAACACCATATATTTT
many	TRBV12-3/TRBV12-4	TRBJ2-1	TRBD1	CASSRQGANEQFF	TGTGCCAGCAGCCGACAGGGGGCCAATGAGCAGTTCTTC
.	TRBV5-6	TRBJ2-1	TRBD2	CASSSINPVTALAGALSYNEQFF	TGTGCCAGCAGCTCGATAAACCCCGTGACAGCCCTAGCGGGAGCCCTCTCCTACAATGAGCAGTTCTTC
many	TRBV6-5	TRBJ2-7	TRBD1	CASSLQGAPYEQYF	TGTGCCAGCAGTTTACAGGGGGCCCCCTACGAGCAGTACTTC
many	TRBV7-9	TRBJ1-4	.	CASSSRGANEKLFF	TGTGCCAGCAGCTCGCGGGGGGCTAATGAAAAACTGTTTTTT
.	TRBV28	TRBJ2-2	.	CASTLVGSNTGELFF	TGTGCCAGCACCCTGGTAGGATCGAACACCGGGGAGCTGTTTTTT
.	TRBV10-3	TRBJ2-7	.	CAIWSGTTSYEQYF	TGTGCCATCTGGTCCGGGACCACCTCCTACGAGCAGTACTTC
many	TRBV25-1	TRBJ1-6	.	CASSESGRNNSPLHF	TGTGCCAGCAGTGAATCGGGCAGAAATAATTCACCCCTCCACTTT
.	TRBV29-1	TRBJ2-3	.	CSVEPRPDTQYF	TGCAGCGTTGAGCCTCGCCCAGATACGCAGTATTTT
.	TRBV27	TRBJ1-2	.	CASTGDKANGYTF	TGTGCCAGCACCGGTGACAAAGCAAATGGCTACACCTTC
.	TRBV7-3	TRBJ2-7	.	CASSLTPGPGRGEQYF	TGTGCCAGCAGCTTAACTCCGGGACCGGGACGTGGGGAGCAGTACTTC
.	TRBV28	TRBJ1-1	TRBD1	CASSPRGTGNTEAFF	TGTGCCAGCAGTCCCAGGGGGACAGGGAACACTGAAGCTTTCTTT
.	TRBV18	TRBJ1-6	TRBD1	CASSEGQKNSPLHF	TGTGCCAGCTCAGAGGGACAGAAAAATTCACCCCTCCACTTT
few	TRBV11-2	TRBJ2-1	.	CASSSCAPRYNEQFF	TGTGCCAGCAGCTCATGTGCCCCTCGATACAATGAGCAGTTCTTC
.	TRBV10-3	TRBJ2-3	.	CAISPGQKPQYF	TGTGCCATCAGCCCCGGACAGAAGCCGCAGTATTTT
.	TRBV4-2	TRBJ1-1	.	CASSQEWATNTEAFF	TGTGCCAGCAGCCAAGAATGGGCCACTAACACTGAAGCTTTCTTT
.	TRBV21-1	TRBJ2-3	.	CASTQRDSTDTQYF	TGTGCCAGCACCCAAAGGGACAGCACAGATACGCAGTATTTT
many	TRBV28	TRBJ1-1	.	CASSLDLGARYTEAFF	TGTGCCAGCAGTTTGGACCTGGGGGCGCGGTACACTGAAGCTTTCTTT
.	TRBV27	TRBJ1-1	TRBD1	CASSYGTASSFTEAFF	TGTGCCAGCAGTTACGGGACAGCCAGTTCGTTCACTGAAGCTTTCTTT
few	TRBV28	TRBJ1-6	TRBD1	CASSPPDRGYSPLHF	TGTGCCAGCAGTCCCCCCGACAGGGGTTATTCACCCCTCCACTTT
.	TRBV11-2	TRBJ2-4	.	CASSPSGRAQYF	TGTGCCAGCAGCCCCTCCGGCCGAGCACAGTACTTC
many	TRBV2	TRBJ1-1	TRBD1	CASRQQGAYTEAFF	TGTGCCAGCAGACAACAGGGGGCGTACACTGAAGCTTTCTTT
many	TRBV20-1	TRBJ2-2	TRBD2	CSARGTSGGLRTGELFF	TGCAGTGCTAGAGGGACTAGCGGGGGGCTCAGGACCGGGGAGCTGTTTTTT
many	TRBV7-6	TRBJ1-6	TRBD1	CASSATGTAYNSPLHF	TGTGCCAGCAGCGCCACCGGGACAGCCTATAATTCACCCCTCCACTTT
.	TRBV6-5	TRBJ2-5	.	CASSYGENPRETQYF	TGTGCCAGCAGTTACGGCGAGAACCCACGGGAGACCCAGTACTTC
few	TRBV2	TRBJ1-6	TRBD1	CASSEGDSETSYNSPLHF	TGTGCCAGCAGTGAGGGGGACAGTGAAACCTCCTATAATTCACCCCTCCACTTT
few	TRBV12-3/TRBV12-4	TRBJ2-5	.	CASRANLQETQYF	TGTGCCAGCAGGGCCAACCTCCAAGAGACCCAGTACTTC
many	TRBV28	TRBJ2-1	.	CASSPSRIGYYNEQFF	TGTGCCAGCAGTCCCTCTAGGATTGGTTACTACAATGAGCAGTTCTTC
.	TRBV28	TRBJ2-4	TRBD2	CASSSPGTKIIAKNIQYF	TGTGCCAGCAGCTCTCCCGGGACTAAGATTATAGCCAAAAACATTCAGTACTTC
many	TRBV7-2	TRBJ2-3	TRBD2	CASSLVGRAGDTQYF	TGTGCCAGCAGCTTGGTCGGGAGGGCCGGAGATACGCAGTATTTT
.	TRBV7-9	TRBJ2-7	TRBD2	CASSPRTSGTYEQYF	TGTGCCAGCAGCCCCCGGACTAGCGGGACCTACGAGCAGTACTTC
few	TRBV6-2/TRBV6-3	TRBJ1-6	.	CASSYQGVSPLHF	TGTGCCAGCAGTTACCAAGGGGTTTCACCCCTCCACTTT
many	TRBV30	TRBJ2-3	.	CAWSVRGRKNTDTQYF	TGTGCCTGGAGTGTACGGGGGCGGAAAAACACAGATACGCAGTATTTT
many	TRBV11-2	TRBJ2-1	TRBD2	CASSLVVGLAGGVNNEQFF	TGTGCCAGCAGCTTAGTAGTAGGTCTAGCGGGGGGCGTTAACAATGAGCAGTTCTTC
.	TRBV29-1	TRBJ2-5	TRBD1	CSGQGAETQYF	TGCAGCGGACAGGGGGCAGAGACCCAGTACTTC
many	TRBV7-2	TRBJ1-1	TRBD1	CASSFAQGYTEAFF	TGTGCCAGCAGCTTCGCACAGGGGTACACTGAAGCTTTCTTT
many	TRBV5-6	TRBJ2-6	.	CASREGPSGANVLTF	TGTGCCAGCAGGGAGGGTCCCTCTGGGGCCAACGTCCTGACTTTC
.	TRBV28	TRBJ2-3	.	CASSLTADYSTDTQYF	TGTGCCAGCAGTTTAACTGCGGATTATTCCACAGATACGCAGTATTTT
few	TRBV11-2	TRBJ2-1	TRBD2	CASSLAGAPPSAYNEQFF	TGTGCCAGCAGCCTAGCGGGGGCCCCCCCATCCGCCTACAATGAGCAGTTCTTC
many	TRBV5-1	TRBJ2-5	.	CASSLEGRETQYF	TGCGCCAGCAGCTTGGAGGGAAGGGAGACCCAGTACTTC
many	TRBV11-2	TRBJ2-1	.	CASNRGESSYNEQFF	TGTGCCAGCAACCGAGGGGAGAGCTCCTACAATGAGCAGTTCTTC
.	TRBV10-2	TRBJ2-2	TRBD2	CASSGGLAGGYTGELFF	TGCGCCAGCAGTGGGGGGCTAGCGGGAGGCTACACCGGGGAGCTGTTTTTT
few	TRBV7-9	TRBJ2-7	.	CASSYPDRPYEQYF	TGTGCCAGCAGCTACCCAGACAGGCCCTACGAGCAGTACTTC
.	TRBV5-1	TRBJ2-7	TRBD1	CASSRWTGSEQYF	TGCGCCAGCAGCCGATGGACAGGGAGCGAGCAGTACTTC
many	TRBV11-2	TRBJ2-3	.	CASSLSGGKLTDTQYF	TGTGCCAGCAGCTTGTCGGGGGGCAAGTTAACAGATACGCAGTATTTT
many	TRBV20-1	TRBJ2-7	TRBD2	CSAATSGGPAIYEQYF	TGCAGTGCAGCGACTAGCGGGGGGCCTGCAATCTACGAGCAGTACTTC
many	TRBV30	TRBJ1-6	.	CAYDSPLHF	TGTGCCTACGATTCACCCCTCCACTTT
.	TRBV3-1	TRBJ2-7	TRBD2	CASSQLAGGHEQYF	TGTGCCAGCAGCCAACTAGCGGGAGGGCACGAGCAGTACTTC
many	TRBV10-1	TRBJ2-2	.	CASSGTAVAGELFF	TGCGCCAGCAGTGGGACGGCAGTGGCCGGGGAGCTGTTTTTT
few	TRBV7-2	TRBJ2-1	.	CASSLVSLDLFF	TGTGCCAGCAGCTTAGTTTCCCTTGATCTGTTCTTC
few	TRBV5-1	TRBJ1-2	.	CASSLNQNYGYTF	TGCGCCAGCAGCTTGAACCAGAACTATGGCTACACCTTC
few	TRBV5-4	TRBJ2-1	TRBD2	CASSPTTSGVVWEQFF	TGTGCCAGCAGCCCGACTACTAGCGGCGTTGTATGGGAGCAGTTCTTC
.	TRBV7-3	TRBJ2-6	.	CASRRSSGANVLTF	TGTGCCTCCCGCCGGAGCTCTGGGGCCAACGTCCTGACTTTC
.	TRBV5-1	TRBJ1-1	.	CASSPPGANTEAFF	TGCGCCAGCAGCCCTCCCGGGGCCAACACTGAAGCTTTCTTT